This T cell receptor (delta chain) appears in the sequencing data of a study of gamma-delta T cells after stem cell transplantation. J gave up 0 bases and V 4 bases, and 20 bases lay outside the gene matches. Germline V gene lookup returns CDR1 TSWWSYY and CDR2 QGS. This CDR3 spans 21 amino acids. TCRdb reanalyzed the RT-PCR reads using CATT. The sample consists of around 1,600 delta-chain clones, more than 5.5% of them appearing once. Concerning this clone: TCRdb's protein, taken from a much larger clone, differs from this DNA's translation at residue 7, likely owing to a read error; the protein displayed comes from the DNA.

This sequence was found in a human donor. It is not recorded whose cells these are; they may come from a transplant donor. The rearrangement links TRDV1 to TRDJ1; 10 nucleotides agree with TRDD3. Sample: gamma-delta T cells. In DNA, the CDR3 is TGTGCTCTTGGGGGGGCCTCCCCCTTTACTGGGGGATTAACGTACACCGATAAACTCATCTTT. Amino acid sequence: CALGGASPFTGGLTYTDKLIF.